The next 30 T cell receptor beta chains were all read from a single sample in a study of blood T cell repertoires in COVID-19. The repertoire was sequenced with immunoSEQ multiplex PCR; TCRdb's copy has only in-frame clones and lacks some. Here the sample spans over 350,000 clones, around nine tenths being singletons. The source material was PBMCs or T cells enriched from blood (not recorded which). These TCRs come from a woman between 45 and 65 years old who had recovered from COVID-19.

The chain is built from TRBV19 and TRBJ1-3; TRBD1 agrees at 7 bases. The CDR3 contains 15 residues. Unmatched junction bases numbered 3, after V lost 4 bases and J lost 0 bases. Per the germline V gene, CDR1 is LNHDA and CDR2 is SQIVND (reference sequence). CDR3: CASSRTGHSGNTIYF. The CDR3 DNA sequence: TGTGCCAGTAGTAGGACAGGACACTCTGGAAACACCATATATTTT.

This chain links TRBV7-2 with TRBJ2-5, with D maybe TRBD2 (6 bases). The CDR3 extends over 14 amino acids. CDR1 and CDR2 (germline): SGHTA, FQGNSA. Trimming removed 4 bases at V and 4 bases at J, with 13 bases between. The CDR3 reads CASSSQLGGETQYF. CDR3 coding DNA: TGTGCCAGCAGCTCGCAATTGGGGGGAGAGACCCAGTACTTC. The full variable domain, in which reference TRBV7-2 and TRBJ2-5 provide the parts outside the CDR3, is GAGVSQSPSNKVTEKGKDVELRCDPISGHTALYWYRQSLGQGLEFLIYFQGNSAPDKSGLPSDRFSAERTGGSVSTLTIQRTQQEDSAVYLCASSSQLGGETQYFGPGTRLLVL.

This chain uses TRBV5-6 with TRBJ1-4; TRBD1 might be the D (5 bases). The germline gives CDR1 SGHDT, CDR2 YYEEEE. Trimming took 0 bases from V and 7 from J, leaving 25 bases between them. This CDR3 has 19 residues. The CDR3 DNA sequence: TGTGCCAGCAGCTTGGGTGGTGTAGGTGGGGCGAGGCTTGGTGAAAAACTGTTTTTT. It translates to CASSLGGVGGARLGEKLFF.

The CDR3 DNA is TGTGCCAGCAGGCTCGGAGCGACCGGGGAGCTGTTTTTT. Translating gives CASRLGATGELFF. The rearrangement joins TRBV12-3 or TRBV12-4 to TRBJ2-2; D not resolved. The germline V and J ends were trimmed by 6 bases and 5 bases, with 10 bases remaining between them. CDR3 length: 13 amino acids.

The chain links TRBV18 to TRBJ1-2; 9 bases match TRBD1. The V gene end was trimmed by 4 bases and the J gene end by 8 bases; junction bases not matched to a gene: 5. The CDR3 covers 13 residues. Germline V gives CDR1 KGHSH, CDR2 LQKENI. The CDR3 protein is CASSRGQGQGYTF. The CDR3 DNA sequence: TGTGCCAGCTCACGTGGACAGGGGCAGGGCTACACCTTC.

V usage is TRBV30 and J usage is TRBJ2-1, with 9 bases lining up with TRBD2. The CDR3 covers 15 residues. J gave up 7 bases and V 5 bases, and 12 bases lay outside the gene matches. Germline CDR1 is GTSNPN and CDR2 is SVGIG (reference sequence). For the CDR3, the DNA is TGTGCCTGGGGTACCGCGGGGGGGCCGAAGAATGAGCAGTTCTTC. Translating it yields CAWGTAGGPKNEQFF.

CDR3: CASRSFRDSNEKLFF. In DNA form, the CDR3 reads TGTGCCAGTAGATCTTTCCGGGACAGTAATGAAAAACTGTTTTTT. V gene TRBV19 combines with J gene TRBJ1-4, with 7 bases aligning to TRBD1. The germline gives CDR1 LNHDA, CDR2 SQIVND (reference sequence). The ends lost 6 bases at V and 4 bases at J; junction bases unmatched: 8. This CDR3 contains 15 residues. Filled out from reference TRBV19 and TRBJ1-4, the complete variable domain reads DGGITQSPKYLFRKEGQNVTLSCEQNLNHDAMYWYRQDPGQGLRLIYYSQIVNDFQKGDIAEGYSVSREKKESFPLTVTSAQKNPTAFYLCASRSFRDSNEKLFFGSGTQLSVL.

The V gene is TRBV2, the J gene TRBJ1-2, with a possible D match to TRBD1 (5 bases). CDR3 length equals 18 residues. The V gene lost 2 bases and the J gene lost 3 bases, with 22 bases spanning the gap. Germline CDR1 reads SNHLY; CDR2 reads FYNNEI. The CDR3 coding sequence is TGTGCCAGCAGTGAATCTGCCCGTGCAGGGAAGGTATACTATGGCTACACCTTC. It encodes CASSESARAGKVYYGYTF.

This rearrangement joins TRBV6-5 to TRBJ2-1, with 8 positions matching TRBD1. V lost 2 bases, J lost 8 bases, and 2 bases stayed unmatched. CDR1 and CDR2 (germline): MNHEY, SVGAGI. The CDR3 spans 13 residues. CDR3 in amino acids: CASSYGTGDEQFF. The CDR3 coding sequence is TGTGCCAGCAGTTACGGGACAGGAGATGAGCAGTTCTTC.

V is TRBV6-1 and J is TRBJ2-7; a possible D gene is TRBD2 (5 bases). V lost 2 bases to trimming and J lost 2 bases, with 16 bases between them. The CDR3 is 16 residues long. In germline, CDR1 is MNHNS, CDR2 SASEGT. The CDR3 DNA reads TGTGCCAGCAGTGAATACGGGGTGATCATTACCTACGAGCAGTACTTC. It encodes CASSEYGVIITYEQYF.

The rearrangement links TRBV7-2 to TRBJ1-5, with D possibly being TRBD1 (6 bases). V was trimmed by 10 bases and J by 2 bases, leaving 15 bases between them. Germline CDR1 is SGHTA and CDR2 is FQGNSA. CDR3 length equals 14 residues. CDR3 loop: CATRRGGGNQPQHF. The CDR3 region has the DNA TGTGCCACGAGGAGGGGGGGCGGCAATCAGCCCCAGCATTTT.

This rearrangement joins TRBV4-3 to TRBJ2-1; 11 bases line up with TRBD2. CDR3 length: 17 residues. V lost 1 base, J lost 0 bases, and 2 bases stayed unmatched. Germline CDR1 is LGHNA and CDR2 is YSLEER. In DNA form, the CDR3 reads TGCGCCAGCAGCCAAGGACTAGCGGGGTCCTCCTACAATGAGCAGTTCTTC. It translates to CASSQGLAGSSYNEQFF.

The chain has TRBV7-9 and TRBJ1-6; possible D gene TRBD1, 6 bases. This CDR3 has 13 amino acids. The V and J ends lost 7 bases and 6 bases respectively, with 10 bases between them. Germline V gene lookup returns CDR1 SEHNR and CDR2 FQNEAQ (reference sequence). CDR3 nucleotide sequence: TGTGCCAGCACGACAGGTCCTAATTCACCCCTCCACTTT. The encoded protein is CASTTGPNSPLHF.

The rearrangement joins TRBV5-6 to TRBJ1-2; 7 bases are shared with TRBD1. This CDR3 has 15 residues. Trimming cost V 4 bases and J 1 base; bases outside gene matches: 7. CDR1 and CDR2 from the germline V gene are SGHDT and YYEEEE. The CDR3 nucleotides are TGTGCCAGCAGCCCCCGACAGGGAGGTAACTATGGCTACACCTTC. Its translation is CASSPRQGGNYGYTF.

This chain joins TRBV5-1 and TRBJ1-1; no clear D. The V and J ends lost 7 bases and 13 bases respectively, with 8 bases between them. This CDR3 spans 8 amino acids. The germline V gene has CDR1 SGHRS and CDR2 YFSETQ. CDR3 bases: TGCGCCAGCGACGGGGTTTTCTTT. The encoded protein is CASDGVFF.

This chain links TRBV7-9 with TRBJ1-2; D remains ambiguous. Germline V gene lookup returns CDR1 SEHNR and CDR2 FQNEAQ (reference sequence). Trimming removed 8 bases at V and 2 bases at J, with 6 bases between. CDR3 length: 11 amino acids. The DNA for the CDR3 is TGTGCCAGCTCGGGGAACTATGGCTACACCTTC. Its translation: CASSGNYGYTF.

Here the CDR3 reads CASGTTSGGEYEQFF. In DNA form, the CDR3 reads TGTGCTAGTGGTACGACTAGCGGGGGGGAGTATGAGCAGTTCTTC. V usage is TRBV12-5 and J usage is TRBJ2-1, with TRBD2 identical over 14 bases. J gave up 8 bases and V 5 bases, and 5 bases lay outside the gene matches. Germline V CDR1 and CDR2: LGHNT, FRNRAP. This CDR3 spans 15 amino acids.

The chain recombines TRBV19 with TRBJ1-3; D remains unclear. The CDR3 covers 15 residues. V lost 1 base to trimming and J lost 1 base, with 8 bases between them. Germline loops: CDR1 LNHDA, CDR2 SQIVND (reference sequence). The CDR3 nucleotides are TGTGCCAGTAGTATAGCAGGAGGGTCTGGAAACACCATATATTTT. Protein: CASSIAGGSGNTIYF.

V usage is TRBV19 and J usage is TRBJ2-1, with 9 positions matching TRBD2. Germline CDR1 reads LNHDA; CDR2 reads SQIVND (reference sequence). V trimming: 6 bases; J trimming: 7 bases; junction bases outside the gene matches: 10. This CDR3 has 15 residues. The CDR3 spells CASSQPTSGENEQFF. The CDR3, as DNA: TGTGCCAGTAGCCAGCCGACTAGCGGAGAGAATGAGCAGTTCTTC.

The chain links TRBV7-2 to TRBJ2-3; a possible D gene is TRBD2 (6 bases). Trimming pared 4 bases from V and 6 bases from J, leaving 20 bases between. CDR3 length: 16 residues. Germline CDR1 and CDR2: SGHTA and FQGNSA. The CDR3 spells CASSSSWGLMGDTQYF. For the CDR3, the DNA is TGTGCCAGCAGCTCAAGCTGGGGACTTATGGGGGATACGCAGTATTTT. The variable domain in full, completed from reference TRBV7-2 and TRBJ2-3, reads GAGVSQSPSNKVTEKGKDVELRCDPISGHTALYWYRQSLGQGLEFLIYFQGNSAPDKSGLPSDRFSAERTGGSVSTLTIQRTQQEDSAVYLCASSSSWGLMGDTQYFGPGTRLTVL.

The rearrangement joins TRBV28 to TRBJ1-6, with D uncertain. There are 12 residues in the CDR3. Germline-derived CDR1 and CDR2 are MDHEN and SYDVKM. Trimming took 6 bases from V and 8 from J, leaving 8 bases between them. CDR3 sequence reads: CASRMGDSPLHF. The CDR3 DNA is TGTGCCAGCAGGATGGGAGATTCACCCCTCCACTTT.

The chain employs TRBV3-1 (or the pseudogene TRBV3-2) and TRBJ1-6; possible D gene TRBD1, 5 bases. The V and J ends lost 1 base and 15 bases respectively, with 16 bases between them. The V gene's germline CDR1 is LGHDT and CDR2 YNNKEL (reference sequence). The CDR3 spans 14 residues. CDR3 amino acids: CASSQGSWTSDLHF. DNA of the CDR3: TGTGCCAGCAGCCAAGGGTCATGGACAAGTGACCTCCACTTT.

The chain uses TRBV7-9 and TRBJ1-2; 11 nucleotides agree with TRBD1. J lost 7 bases, V lost 6 bases, and 4 bases had no gene match. This CDR3 is 13 amino acids long. Germline CDR1 and CDR2: SEHNR and FQNEAQ (reference sequence). The CDR3 sequence is CASRGTGGFGYTF. The CDR3, as DNA: TGTGCCAGCAGAGGGACAGGGGGGTTTGGCTACACCTTC.

The chain carries TRBV29-1 and TRBJ1-5; no clear D. Per the germline V gene, CDR1 is SQVTM and CDR2 is ANQGSEA. This CDR3 has 13 amino acids. V lost 4 bases and J 7 bases, leaving 14 bases between the germline ends. This chain's CDR3 is CSVVSGIGQPQHF. The CDR3 DNA sequence: TGCAGCGTTGTCTCCGGGATCGGACAGCCCCAGCATTTT.

This chain joins TRBV7-2 and TRBJ2-5; 8 bases align to TRBD2. The CDR3 has 13 residues. Germline CDR1 is SGHTA and CDR2 is FQGNSA. J lost 7 bases, V lost 5 bases, and 6 bases had no gene match. The chain's CDR3 is CASSDSGVGTQYF. The CDR3 nucleotides read TGTGCCAGCAGCGATAGCGGGGTAGGGACCCAGTACTTC.

The V gene is TRBV5-1, the J gene TRBJ1-2; a weak D match, TRBD1 (6 bases). Trimming removed 0 bases from V and 3 bases from J, with 21 bases in between. The CDR3 is 18 residues long. CDR1 and CDR2 from the germline V gene are SGHRS and YFSETQ. CDR3 in DNA: TGCGCCAGCAGCTTGGGCTGGGGGGGCAGTCCTCCCGACTATGGCTACACCTTC. It is translated as CASSLGWGGSPPDYGYTF. Looking up the rest from reference TRBV5-1 and TRBJ1-2 gives the full variable domain: KAGVTQTPRYLIKTRGQQVTLSCSPISGHRSVSWYQQTPGQGLQFLFEYFSETQRNKGNFPGRFSGRQFSNSRSEMNVSTLELGDSALYLCASSLGWGGSPPDYGYTFGSGTRLTVV.

The V call is TRBV28, the J call TRBJ1-5; TRBD1 aligns across 8 bases. J gave up 6 bases and V 3 bases, and 4 bases lay outside the gene matches. This CDR3 has 14 residues. Germline CDR1 and CDR2: MDHEN and SYDVKM. CDR3 sequence: CASSFDRGSQPQHF. The CDR3 coding sequence is TGTGCCAGCAGTTTTGACAGGGGAAGTCAGCCCCAGCATTTT.

The genes are TRBV28 and TRBJ2-4; possible D gene TRBD1, 6 bases. Looked up from germline, CDR1 is MDHEN and CDR2 is SYDVKM. Trimming stripped 3 bases from V and 0 bases from J, with 15 bases between. This CDR3 spans 17 amino acids. The CDR3 DNA follows: TGTGCCAGCAGTTTGAATTGGGGGCGGGTAGCCAAAAACATTCAGTACTTC. This gives the protein CASSLNWGRVAKNIQYF.

The chain couples TRBV18 to TRBJ2-2, with D maybe TRBD2 (5 bases). The CDR3 runs to 13 residues. Per germline, CDR1 KGHSH and CDR2 LQKENI. V was shortened by 4 bases and J by 3 bases, with 6 bases between the two germline ends. The chain's CDR3 is CASSLEDTGELFF. CDR3 bases: TGTGCCAGCTCACTGGAGGACACCGGGGAGCTGTTTTTT.

The V call is TRBV2, the J call TRBJ1-1; TRBD1 might be the D (5 bases). V lost 2 bases to trimming and J lost 4 bases, with 11 bases between them. The CDR3 sequence is 14 residues long. The germline gives CDR1 SNHLY, CDR2 FYNNEI. CDR3 amino acids: CASSEQGIGTEAFF. The CDR3 coding sequence is TGTGCCAGCAGTGAACAGGGAATCGGCACTGAAGCTTTCTTT.